The 14 T cell receptor beta chains listed next were all sequenced from one sample in a study of shared T cell receptors in the human thymus. Sequencing was performed with immunoSEQ multiplex PCR; in TCRdb, only in-frame clones are kept and a portion is missing. The sample lists over 450,000 clones, around 78% occurring once. The data also belong to a second study, concerning human thymus T cells.

The specimen was thymocytes. The origin of the receptors is a boy younger than two with a congenital heart defect.

This sequence joins TRBV5-1 and TRBJ2-7; 7 bases are a match to TRBD2. The V gene's germline CDR1 is SGHRS and CDR2 YFSETQ. The ends lost 0 bases at V and 2 bases at J; junction bases unmatched: 5. This CDR3 is 15 amino acids long. This CDR3 reads CASSLGTRGPYEQYF. CDR3 in DNA: TGCGCCAGCAGCTTGGGGACTAGGGGTCCCTACGAGCAGTACTTC.

In its sample, this clone was seen once. V is TRBV10-3 and J is TRBJ2-1, with 10 bases aligning to TRBD2. The CDR3 runs 16 residues. The ends lost 3 bases at V and 9 bases at J; junction bases unmatched: 11. The germline V gene encodes CDR1 ENHRY and CDR2 SYGVKD. CDR3 sequence (DNA): TGTGCCATCAGTGACCCCTCGGAGCGGGAGGGCTTTGAGCAGTTCTTC. This sequence encodes CAISDPSEREGFEQFF.

The J gene is TRBJ2-1, the V gene TRBV6-4, with 11 positions matching TRBD2. Germline values: CDR1 MRHNA, CDR2 SNTAGT. The CDR3 has 18 residues. V gave up 4 bases and J gave up 0 bases; unmatched junction bases: 8. Written as DNA, the CDR3 is TGTGCCAGCAGTGCCCGGACTAGCGGGTATAGCTCCTACAATGAGCAGTTCTTC. Residues: CASSARTSGYSSYNEQFF.

The chain has TRBV27 and TRBJ2-3; D possibly corresponds to TRBD2 (6 bases). V gave up 10 bases and J gave up 0 bases, with 14 bases separating them. In germline, CDR1 is MNHEY, CDR2 SMNVEV (reference sequence). The CDR3 length is 14 residues. DNA of the CDR3: TGTGCCATCCGGGACTCCCATAGCACAGATACGCAGTATTTT. Its translation: CAIRDSHSTDTQYF.

This sequence joins TRBV29-1 and TRBJ2-1; 8 bases line up with TRBD1. Per the germline V gene, CDR1 is SQVTM and CDR2 is ANQGSEA. V was pared by 5 bases and J by 9 bases, with 9 bases of the junction left unmatched. This CDR3 has 13 residues. DNA for the CDR3: TGCAGCGTTCACTTCCGGACAGGGACTGAGCAGTTCTTC. Translation gives CSVHFRTGTEQFF.

The V gene is TRBV5-4, the J gene TRBJ2-7; 8 bases match TRBD1. Germline V gene sequence: CDR1 SGHNT, CDR2 YYREEE (reference sequence). The CDR3 spans 16 residues. Losses at the gene ends were 5 bases for V and 5 bases for J; bases not matched to a gene: 15. The CDR3 coding sequence is TGTGCCAGCAGTAACAATGGGGACAGGCGAATGGACGAGCAGTACTTC. Translating it yields CASSNNGDRRMDEQYF.

The chain's CDR3 is CASSFSRREGEKLFF. The CDR3 coding sequence is TGTGCCAGCAGTTTTTCGCGCAGGGAGGGTGAAAAACTGTTTTTT. V usage is TRBV28 and J usage is TRBJ1-4, with D possibly TRBD1 on 5 matching bases. The V end was cut by 3 bases, the J end by 7 bases, with 15 bases between. This CDR3 region has 15 residues. The germline gives CDR1 MDHEN, CDR2 SYDVKM.

This chain connects TRBV28 to TRBJ2-3; D remains unclear. The CDR3 runs 13 residues. Per the germline V gene, CDR1 is MDHEN and CDR2 is SYDVKM. The V and J ends lost 7 bases and 1 base respectively, with 9 bases between them. CDR3 coding DNA: TGTGCCAGCATCCCTCCCGGCACAGATACGCAGTATTTT. Amino acids: CASIPPGTDTQYF.

The chain has TRBV30 and TRBJ1-5; 10 nucleotides match TRBD1. V was pared by 1 base and J by 2 bases, with 17 bases of the junction left unmatched. Germline-derived CDR1 and CDR2 are GTSNPN and SVGIG (reference sequence). The CDR3 is 20 amino acids. CDR3: CAWSADRDRGRICGNQPQHF. The CDR3 DNA follows: TGTGCCTGGAGTGCGGACCGGGACAGGGGTCGTATTTGCGGCAATCAGCCCCAGCATTTT. Combining the CDR3 with reference TRBV30 and TRBJ1-5 gives the whole variable domain SQTIHQWPATLVQPVGSPLSLECTVEGTSNPNLYWYRQAAGRGLQLLFYSVGIGQISSEVPQNLSASRPQDRQFILSSKKLLLSDSGFYLCAWSADRDRGRICGNQPQHFGDGTRLSIL.

As to this clone: The sample carries other DNA sequences with the same CDR3. This sequence joins TRBV28 and TRBJ2-5, with D tentatively TRBD1 (5 bases). The CDR3 is 12 amino acids. The germline V and J ends were trimmed by 3 bases and 5 bases, with 7 bases remaining between them. The germline V gene has CDR1 MDHEN and CDR2 SYDVKM. This CDR3 reads CASSFRGETQYF. The CDR3 region has the DNA TGTGCCAGCAGTTTTAGGGGCGAGACCCAGTACTTC.

V and J are TRBV5-6 and TRBJ2-5; tentative D call: TRBD2 (6 bases). The CDR3 covers 13 residues. V lost 4 bases to trimming and J lost 4 bases, with 11 bases between them. CDR1 and CDR2 (germline): SGHDT, YYEEEE. The CDR3 spells CASSGLNRETQYF. The CDR3 region has the DNA TGTGCCAGCAGCGGACTAAACCGAGAGACCCAGTACTTC.

DNA for the CDR3: TGTGCCAGCAGCCAAGAGCAGGCTAGCGCCCAAGAGACCCAGTACTTC. It encodes CASSQEQASAQETQYF. The chain has TRBV14 and TRBJ2-5, with D possibly matching TRBD2 (6 bases). The germline gives CDR1 SGHDN, CDR2 FVKESK. The CDR3 has 16 residues. V gave up 0 bases and J gave up 1 base, with 12 bases separating them. The variable domain in full, completed from reference TRBV14 and TRBJ2-5, reads EAGVTQFPSHSVIEKGQTVTLRCDPISGHDNLYWYRRVMGKEIKFLLHFVKESKQDESGMPNNRFLAERTGGTYSTLKVQPAELEDSGVYFCASSQEQASAQETQYFGPGTRLLVL.

This clone was observed once. This sequence joins TRBV5-4 and TRBJ2-3; 12 bases are a match to TRBD2. CDR1 is SGHNT, CDR2 YYREEE, per germline (reference sequence). The CDR3 is 16 residues long. The V gene end was trimmed by 2 bases and the J gene end by 2 bases; junction bases not matched to a gene: 3. The CDR3 loop reads CASSFRLAGDTDTQYF. As DNA, the CDR3 is TGTGCCAGCAGCTTCCGACTAGCGGGAGACACAGATACGCAGTATTTT.

The chain employs TRBV7-2 and TRBJ2-1; 8 nucleotides align to TRBD1. Germline V lookup: CDR1 SGHTA, CDR2 FQGNSA. The V and J ends lost 8 bases and 5 bases, in that order; junction bases with no gene match: 11. The CDR3 totals 15 residues. Here the CDR3 reads CASRPSGTGHNEQFF. The CDR3 DNA reads as TGTGCCAGCCGTCCATCCGGGACAGGCCACAATGAGCAGTTCTTC.